Shown below are 6 T cell receptor beta chains from a single sample sequenced in a study of blood T cells in healthy people across ages. PCR was performed a second time for about 7 to 11 cycles using a sample-barcoded 5' primer and a J-beta primer mix. Each CDR3 protein is one row after TCRdb ran MiXCR on the 5' RACE reads. The table records around 1,900,000 distinct CDR3 sequences, 30% to 40% of them present only once. Sequences were obtained from blood. The receptors here all came from a human donor in good health.

The chain carries TRBV27 and TRBJ2-1; the match to TRBD1 covers 7 bases. J lost 6 bases, V lost 6 bases, and 5 bases had no gene match. Germline V lookup: CDR1 MNHEY, CDR2 SMNVEV (reference sequence). This CDR3 is built from 13 residues. CDR3 amino acids: CASRPDRTNEQFF. The CDR3 DNA is TGTGCCAGCAGACCGGACAGGACCAATGAGCAGTTCTTC.

There are a few counts of this clonotype. The J gene is TRBJ2-1, the V gene TRBV7-6, with D hard to call. The CDR3 contains 13 residues. Germline V gives CDR1 SGHVS, CDR2 FNYEAQ. V lost 4 bases and J lost 4, with 8 bases in between. CDR3 DNA: TGTGCCAGCAGCTCCCGAAAGTACAATGAGCAGTTCTTC. The encoded protein is CASSSRKYNEQFF.

In nucleotides, the CDR3 is TGTGCCATCAGTGAGGGACAGAGTAACTATGGCTACACCTTC. This translates into CAISEGQSNYGYTF. The V gene is TRBV10-3, the J gene TRBJ1-2; D is perhaps TRBD1 (6 bases). V was cut by 2 bases and J by 1 base, with 8 bases left in between. The length of the CDR3 is 14 residues. From germline, CDR1 is ENHRY and CDR2 SYGVKD.

On this clonotype itself: Compared with germline, one end of the junction differs, possibly owing to a read error. V is TRBV28 and J is TRBJ1-2; unclear D gene. The length of the CDR3 is 13 residues. Germline assignment: CDR1 MDHEN and CDR2 SYDVKM. Written as DNA, the CDR3 is TGTGCCAGCTTCGCTAAGACTAACTATAGCTACACCTTC. This translates into CASFAKTNYSYTF.

J is TRBJ2-3 and V is TRBV4-3; 12 bases match TRBD1. Germline V CDR1 and CDR2: LGHNA, YSLEER. With 0 bases clipped from V and 6 bases from J, the junction kept 13 bases outside the gene matches. This CDR3 has 19 residues. The DNA for the CDR3 is TGCGCCAGCAGCCAAGATGGAGGCCCGGGACAGGGGGCGGGCGATACGCAGTATTTT. Its translation: CASSQDGGPGQGAGDTQYF.

The V gene is TRBV12-3 or TRBV12-4, the J gene TRBJ2-2; D gene ambiguous. CDR3 length equals 13 residues. V gave up 3 bases and J gave up 5 bases, with 7 bases separating them. Here the CDR3 DNA reads TGTGCCAGCAGTTTTTGGGTTACCGGGGAGCTGTTTTTT. This gives the protein CASSFWVTGELFF.